This T cell receptor beta chain comes out of a study of vaccination and CD4 T cells after COVID-19. Across the whole study: Nasal swab PCR showed SARS-CoV-2 in convalescent patients, about 9 with mild and one with severe disease. Cells were stimulated with overlapping spike peptides from SARS-CoV-2, HCoV-NL63, HCoV-OC43 and HCoV-229E.

Germline V gene lookup returns CDR1 SNHLY and CDR2 FYNNEI. The CDR3 runs to 15 residues. CD4+ T cells that had been cultured provided DNA sequenced with the Oncomine TCR Beta short-read assay. TCRdb re-called the PCR reads through MiXCR, storing one row per CDR3 protein. The repertoire consists of approximately 8,300 distinct CDR3 sequences, with around 60% occurring once and the leading ten covering about 18%. As for treatment: 10-day PBMC culture with coronavirus spike peptide pools or control peptides (ViraFEST assay). Cell culture was performed with two million PBMCs per well in the presence of about 10 IU/ml IL-2 and approximately 9.6 ug/ml peptide pools. Days 3 and 7 saw half the medium replaced with fresh IL-2 medium. Concerning this clonotype itself: Its antigen is unidentified. A single base separates this from a much larger clone, so it may be a read error.

The chain recombines TRBV2 with TRBJ2-2; D ambiguous. The sequencing used cultured CD4+ T cells from blood, collected after SARS-CoV-2 vaccination. The receptor was isolated from a human donor with COVID-19. The CDR3 loop reads CTSSEVRVNTGELFF. The CDR3 bases are TGTACCAGCAGTGAAGTTCGAGTGAACACCGGGGAGCTGTTTTTT.